A selection of T cell receptor beta chains follows, all from one sample in a study of blood T cell repertoires in COVID-19. Some clones are missing from TCRdb's copy, which holds only in-frame ones; the method was immunoSEQ multiplex PCR. The sample includes 200,000 to 300,000 clones, 84% of them seen just once. Input material: peripheral blood. The receptors here all came from a man aged 50 to 60 with acute or convalescent COVID-19. Each CDR3 is given with its conserved first and last residue. Fields, in order: clone size, V gene, D gene, J gene, CDR3 DNA, CDR3 protein. A D gene is named only where the DNA matches it firmly. Clone size appears in some rows only: once, few, many, or a class for an expanded clone.

>.|TRBV12-3/TRBV12-4|.|TRBJ2-5
TGTGCCAGCAGTTTATCAGGGAAAGAGACCCAGTACTTC
CASSLSGKETQYF
>.|TRBV6-5|TRBD1|TRBJ1-3
TGTGCCAGCAGTTACTCGACAGGGGCTGGAAACACCATATATTTT
CASSYSTGAGNTIYF
>once|TRBV9|TRBD1|TRBJ2-1
TGTGCCAGCAGCGTAGGACAGGGGTACAATGAGCAGTTCTTC
CASSVGQGYNEQFF
>.|TRBV11-3|.|TRBJ1-2
TGTGCCAGCAGCTTCGGTAGGGGGAAGCTCAATGGCTACACCTTC
CASSFGRGKLNGYTF
>.|TRBV7-2|TRBD2|TRBJ2-1
TGTGCCAGCCCCCAAGGCGGAGGGAGGGGTGAGCAGTTCTTC
CASPQGGGRGEQFF
>.|TRBV3-1/TRBV3-2|TRBD1|TRBJ1-5
TGTGCCAGCAGCCAAACAAGGGGGCCTGGCAATCAGCCCCAGCATTTT
CASSQTRGPGNQPQHF
>.|TRBV7-9|.|TRBJ1-2
TGTGCCAGCAGCTTGGAGGACAGCTACTATGGCTACACCTTC
CASSLEDSYYGYTF
>.|TRBV5-6|.|TRBJ2-7
TGTGCCAGCAGCTACGGGACTGAGGCCTACGAGCAGTACTTC
CASSYGTEAYEQYF
>many|TRBV10-3|TRBD2|TRBJ2-3
TGTGCCATCATGAGCGGGAGGGCCGCTACAGATACGCAGTATTTT
CAIMSGRAATDTQYF
>many|TRBV5-1|.|TRBJ2-2
TGCGCCAGCAGCCTAGACGGGGGACCCCCGTACACCGGGGAGCTGTTTTTT
CASSLDGGPPYTGELFF
>.|TRBV28|.|TRBJ1-1
TGTGCCAGCAGTTTGCCCCGATTTGGAGATAACACTGAAGCTTTCTTT
CASSLPRFGDNTEAFF
>few|TRBV27|TRBD1|TRBJ1-2
TGTGCCAGCAGTTCACTTCAGGGGGCTTTGAGCTACACCTTC
CASSSLQGALSYTF
>.|TRBV19|.|TRBJ2-3
TGTGCCAGCACCCCGTCCACTCCGTTGGCGCAGTATTTT
CASTPSTPLAQYF
>few|TRBV5-1|TRBD1|TRBJ1-6
TGCGCCAGCAGCTTGTTTCAGACAGGGGGCGATTCACCCCTCCACTTT
CASSLFQTGGDSPLHF
>.|TRBV4-1|.|TRBJ1-5
TGCGCCAGCAGCCAAGATCTGAGCCAGCCCCAGCATTTT
CASSQDLSQPQHF
>.|TRBV4-1|.|TRBJ2-3
TGCGCCAGCAGCCCCGAAAGGGGCGGGATTAGCACAGATACGCAGTATTTT
CASSPERGGISTDTQYF
>.|TRBV19|TRBD2|TRBJ2-7
TGTGCCAGTAGCCTTGAGGAGCGGGGCGGGGAGCAGTACTTC
CASSLEERGGEQYF
>.|TRBV19|TRBD1|TRBJ1-5
TGTGCCAGTAACCTTGACAGGGGAGATCAGCCCCAGCATTTT
CASNLDRGDQPQHF
>.|TRBV25-1|TRBD1|TRBJ1-1
TGTGCCAGCAGTGATACAGGGGGGGGCACTGAAGCTTTCTTT
CASSDTGGGTEAFF
>.|TRBV7-9|TRBD1|TRBJ2-7
TGTGCCAGCAGCTTAGGGACAGGGGTCTACGAGCAGTACTTC
CASSLGTGVYEQYF
>.|TRBV11-2|TRBD1|TRBJ1-2
TGTGCCAGCAGCTTGGACAGGGGGGCCTATGGCTACACCTTC
CASSLDRGAYGYTF
>few|TRBV11-1|TRBD2|TRBJ2-7
TGTGCCAGCAGCCTAGCGGGAGATTACGAGCAGTACTTC
CASSLAGDYEQYF
>.|TRBV29-1|.|TRBJ1-5
TGCAGCGTTGCAGGGGTCGGACAGCCCCAGCATTTT
CSVAGVGQPQHF
>.|TRBV13|TRBD2|TRBJ2-1
TGTGCCAGCAGCTCCTTCTTAACTAGCGGGAGGACCAATGAGCAGTTCTTC
CASSSFLTSGRTNEQFF
>.|TRBV27|TRBD1|TRBJ1-2
TGTGCCAGCAGTTTAACAGGGGGGGAGGGCTATGGCTACACCTTC
CASSLTGGEGYGYTF
>.|TRBV9|TRBD1|TRBJ1-4
TGTGCCAGCAGCGCCACAGGGGGGGATGAAAAACTGTTTTTT
CASSATGGDEKLFF
>.|TRBV29-1|TRBD1|TRBJ1-5
TGCAGCGTCGCCGGGACAGTCAATCAGCCCCAGCATTTT
CSVAGTVNQPQHF
>once|TRBV5-1|.|TRBJ2-7
TGCGCCAGCAGCCTTGCGGGGGCGAACTACGAGCAGTACTTC
CASSLAGANYEQYF
>.|TRBV28|TRBD1|TRBJ2-1
TGTGCCAGCAGCTCCGGGACAGGCAACAATGAGCAGTTCTTC
CASSSGTGNNEQFF
>.|TRBV28|.|TRBJ2-7
TGTGCCAGCAGTACCCTTCTAGGGGGCGAGCAGTACTTC
CASSTLLGGEQYF
>.|TRBV4-1|.|TRBJ1-6
TGCGCCAGCAGCCAGCGGCTAGATAATTCACCCCTCCACTTT
CASSQRLDNSPLHF
>.|TRBV4-1|TRBD2|TRBJ2-6
TGCGCCAGCAGCCAGCCCACTAGCGCTGGGGCCAACGTCCTGACTTTC
CASSQPTSAGANVLTF
>.|TRBV2|TRBD1|TRBJ2-1
TGTGCCAGCGGGGGAGGACAGGGGACTTACAATGAGCAGTTCTTC
CASGGGQGTYNEQFF
>.|TRBV12-3/TRBV12-4|.|TRBJ2-1
TGTGCCAGCAGTTCGGGAGACTACAATGAGCAGTTCTTC
CASSSGDYNEQFF
>.|TRBV19|TRBD1|TRBJ1-1
TGTGCCAGTAGTAGAAGACAGGGGGCCTACACTGAAGCTTTCTTT
CASSRRQGAYTEAFF
>.|TRBV12-3/TRBV12-4|.|TRBJ2-1
TGTGCCAGCAGTTGGTCAGGGGCAGGTGAGCAGTTCTTC
CASSWSGAGEQFF
>.|TRBV18|.|TRBJ2-5
TGTGCCAGCTCACCAAAGAAAGCAGGGTTGTGGCAAGAGACCCAGTACTTC
CASSPKKAGLWQETQYF
>.|TRBV2|TRBD2|TRBJ2-1
TGTGCCAGCAGCCTTAGCGGGGGGTCCTACAATGAGCAGTTCTTC
CASSLSGGSYNEQFF
>.|TRBV18|.|TRBJ2-1
TGTGCCAGCTCACCACCAGGGGTGGGTGAGCAGTTCTTC
CASSPPGVGEQFF
>.|TRBV19|TRBD1|TRBJ1-2
TGTGCCAGTGGCCGCAGGGGGCGGGTAAACTATGGCTACACCTTC
CASGRRGRVNYGYTF
>.|TRBV6-5|.|TRBJ2-7
TGTGCCAGTCAGGGGTCCTACGAGCAGTACTTC
CASQGSYEQYF
>.|TRBV7-9|TRBD2|TRBJ2-5
TGTGCCAGCAGCGGAGTAGCGGGAGTAGGAGAGACCCAGTACTTC
CASSGVAGVGETQYF
>.|TRBV15|.|TRBJ2-7
TGTGCCACCAGCAGAGATAGAGAGGGTCCGGTCGAGCAGTACTTC
CATSRDREGPVEQYF
>.|TRBV7-9|.|TRBJ2-7
TGTGCCAGCAGCCCTACAGCCCCACTCGAGCAGTACTTC
CASSPTAPLEQYF
>.|TRBV29-1|TRBD2|TRBJ2-5
TGCAGCGTTGAAGATCTGAGTAGCGGGAGGGCCCAAGAGACCCAGTACTTC
CSVEDLSSGRAQETQYF
>.|TRBV12-3/TRBV12-4|.|TRBJ1-3
TGTGCCAGCACCAATAGAGCTGGAAACACCATATATTTT
CASTNRAGNTIYF
>.|TRBV6-6|.|TRBJ1-1
TGTGCCAGCAGTTACTCGAAAGGGGTCTCGAATGAAGCTTTCTTT
CASSYSKGVSNEAFF
>.|TRBV5-4|.|TRBJ1-2
TGTGCCAGCAGCCCAGGCGGGGGTAGGGGTACCGCTAACTATGGCTACACCTTC
CASSPGGGRGTANYGYTF
>.|TRBV6-5|.|TRBJ2-7
TGTGCCAGCAGCCTCTCGGAGGGAAAGGAGTACTTC
CASSLSEGKEYF
>few|TRBV28|TRBD2|TRBJ2-3
TGTGCCAGCGGGCTCGCATCTAGCGGGGCCACAGATACGCAGTATTTT
CASGLASSGATDTQYF
>.|TRBV5-6|.|TRBJ1-6
TGTGCCAGCAGCTCCAGCCCCGGGGATAATTCACCCCTCCACTTT
CASSSSPGDNSPLHF
>.|TRBV3-1/TRBV3-2|.|TRBJ2-7
TGTGCCAGCAGCCAATCCTTCGGGCGGGAAACCTACGAGCAGTACTTC
CASSQSFGRETYEQYF
>few|TRBV24-1|.|TRBJ1-1
TGTGCCACCAGTTTAACAGGCGACACTGAAGCTTTCTTT
CATSLTGDTEAFF
>once|TRBV30|.|TRBJ1-3
TGTGCCTGGAGCAGGATTGGAAACACCATATATTTT
CAWSRIGNTIYF